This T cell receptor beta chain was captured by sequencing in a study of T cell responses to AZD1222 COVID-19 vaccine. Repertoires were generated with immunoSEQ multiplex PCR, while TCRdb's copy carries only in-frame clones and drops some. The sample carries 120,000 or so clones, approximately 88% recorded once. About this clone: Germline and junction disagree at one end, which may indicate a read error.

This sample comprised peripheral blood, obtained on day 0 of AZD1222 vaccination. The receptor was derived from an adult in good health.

This CDR3 reads CASSPGTYRSKQFF. The CDR3 DNA sequence: TGTGCTAGCAGCCCCGGGACCTACCGGAGTAAGCAGTTCTTC. This chain uses TRBV7-7 with TRBJ2-1, with D perhaps given as TRBD1 or TRBD2 (5 bases each). The CDR3 is 14 residues long. Germline assignment: CDR1 SSHAT and CDR2 FNYEAQ (reference sequence).